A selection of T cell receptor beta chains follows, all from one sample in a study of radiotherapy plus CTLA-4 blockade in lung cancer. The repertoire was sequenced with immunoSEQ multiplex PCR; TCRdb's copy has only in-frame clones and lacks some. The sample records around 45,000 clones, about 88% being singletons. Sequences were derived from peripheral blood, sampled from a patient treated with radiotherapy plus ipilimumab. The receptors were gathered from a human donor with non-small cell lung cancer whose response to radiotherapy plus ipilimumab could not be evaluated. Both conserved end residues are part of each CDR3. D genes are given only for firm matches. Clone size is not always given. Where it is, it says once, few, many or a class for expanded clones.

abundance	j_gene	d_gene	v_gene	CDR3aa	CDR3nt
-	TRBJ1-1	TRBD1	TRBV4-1	CASSQDKQGANTEAFF	TGCGCCAGCAGCCAAGATAAACAGGGGGCGAACACTGAAGCTTTCTTT
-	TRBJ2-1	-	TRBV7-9	CASSPQNYNEQFF	TGTGCCAGCAGTCCACAGAACTACAATGAGCAGTTCTTC
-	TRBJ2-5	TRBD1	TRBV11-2	CASSLPGQGAKETQYF	TGTGCCAGCAGCTTGCCGGGACAGGGGGCTAAAGAGACCCAGTACTTC
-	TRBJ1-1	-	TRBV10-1	CASSSRGLDTEAFF	TGCGCCAGCAGTTCCCGGGGTTTGGACACTGAAGCTTTCTTT
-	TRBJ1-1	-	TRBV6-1	CASSDTYTEAFF	TGTGCCAGCAGTGACACTTACACTGAAGCTTTCTTT
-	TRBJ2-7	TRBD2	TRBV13	CASSYWTSGTPYEQYF	TGTGCCAGCAGCTACTGGACTAGCGGAACTCCCTACGAGCAGTACTTC
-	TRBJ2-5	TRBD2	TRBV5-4	CASSLGPGSREGTQYF	TGTGCCAGCAGCTTGGGGCCGGGCTCCAGGGAGGGGACCCAGTACTTC
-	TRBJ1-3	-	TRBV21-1	CASSKDELNSGNTIYF	TGTGCCAGCAGCAAAGATGAGTTAAACTCTGGAAACACCATATATTTT
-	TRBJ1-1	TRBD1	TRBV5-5	CASSLAGDRVTFF	TGTGCCAGCAGCTTGGCCGGGGACAGGGTTACTTTCTTT
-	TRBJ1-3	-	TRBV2	CASSGTSHRSGNTIYF	TGTGCCAGCTCGGGGACATCTCATAGGTCTGGAAACACCATATATTTT
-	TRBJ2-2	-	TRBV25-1	CASSEFQAGTGELFF	TGTGCCAGCAGTGAATTTCAGGCCGGCACCGGGGAGCTGTTTTTT
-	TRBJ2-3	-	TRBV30	CAWSVLGEDTQYF	TGTGCCTGGAGTGTTCTAGGGGAAGATACGCAGTATTTT
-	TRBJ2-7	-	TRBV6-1	CASSEALSRGGFEQYF	TGTGCCAGCAGTGAAGCGTTATCCAGGGGTGGGTTCGAGCAGTACTTC
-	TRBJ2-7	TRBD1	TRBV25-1	CASSDWNRGRNEQYF	TGTGCCAGCAGCGACTGGAACAGGGGGCGCAACGAGCAGTACTTC
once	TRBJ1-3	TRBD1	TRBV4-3	CASSLQGAPTGNTIYF	TGCGCCAGCAGCTTACAGGGGGCCCCCACTGGAAACACCATATATTTT
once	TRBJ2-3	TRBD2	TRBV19	CASSTLSGRAENTQYF	TGTGCCAGTAGTACCCTCAGCGGGAGGGCCGAGAATACGCAGTATTTT
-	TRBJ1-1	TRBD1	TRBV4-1	CASSQDTGGITEAFF	TGCGCCAGCAGCCAAGATACAGGGGGGATCACTGAAGCTTTCTTT
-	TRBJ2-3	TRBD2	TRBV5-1	CASSLGGGYTDTQYF	TGCGCCAGCAGCTTGGGGGGGGGATACACAGATACGCAGTATTTT
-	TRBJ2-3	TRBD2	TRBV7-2	CASSLRGGVSSTDTQYF	TGTGCCAGCAGCTTACGCGGGGGGGTCTCTAGCACAGATACGCAGTATTTT
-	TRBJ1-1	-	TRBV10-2	CASTGGDTEAFF	TGCGCCAGCACCGGGGGGGACACTGAAGCTTTCTTT
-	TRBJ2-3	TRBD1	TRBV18	CASSSRGPGQGTDTQYF	TGTGCCAGCTCATCACGGGGACCGGGACAGGGCACAGATACGCAGTATTTT
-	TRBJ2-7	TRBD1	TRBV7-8	CASSLPLGQGSSYEQYF	TGTGCCAGCAGCTTACCCTTGGGACAGGGGAGCTCCTACGAGCAGTACTTC
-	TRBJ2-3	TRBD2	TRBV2	CASRRAGGTDTQYF	TGTGCCAGCAGGCGAGCGGGAGGCACAGATACGCAGTATTTT
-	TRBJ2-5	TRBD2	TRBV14	CASSHRLGLAGGSGETQYF	TGTGCCAGCAGTCACCGCCTCGGACTAGCGGGGGGGTCCGGAGAGACCCAGTACTTC
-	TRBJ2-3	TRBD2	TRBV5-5	CASSSTLWTSGDTDTQYF	TGTGCCAGCAGCTCCACGCTGTGGACTAGCGGGGACACAGATACGCAGTATTTT
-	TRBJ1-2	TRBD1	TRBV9	CASSGSRGLVGYTF	TGTGCCAGCAGCGGGTCCAGGGGGTTGGTTGGCTACACCTTC
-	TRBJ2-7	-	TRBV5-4	CASSYGDSYEQYF	TGTGCCAGCAGCTACGGAGACTCCTACGAGCAGTACTTC
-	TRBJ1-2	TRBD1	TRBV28	CASSPPGGWGYTF	TGTGCCAGCAGCCCCCCAGGGGGCTGGGGCTACACCTTC
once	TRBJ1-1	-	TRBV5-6	CASRPRQSGTEAFF	TGTGCCAGCAGGCCTAGACAAAGCGGCACTGAAGCTTTCTTT
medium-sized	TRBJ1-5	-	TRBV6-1	CASSAEGNQPQHF	TGTGCCAGCAGTGCTGAGGGCAATCAGCCCCAGCATTTT
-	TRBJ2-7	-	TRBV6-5	CASSYSGQGEQYF	TGTGCCAGCAGTTACTCAGGGCAGGGTGAACAGTACTTC